This T cell receptor beta chain was identified during a study of response to subunit inactivated influenza vaccine. General study findings and limits: Authors suggested each seasonal flu vaccination may recruit only limited numbers of new T cells.

The germline CDR1 and CDR2 sequences are SGHRS and YFSETQ. This CDR3 comprises 14 residues. The V and J ends lost 4 bases and 8 bases, in that order; junction bases with no gene match: 9. TCRdb re-derived calls from the RT-PCR reads in MiXCR, one entry per CDR3 protein. The table shows about 310,000 distinct CDR3 sequences, with about 20% occurring only once. This clonotype was recorded at least ten times. Its antigen remains unidentified. The material sequenced was PBMCs from blood, taken approximately 20 months after vaccination. This rearrangement joins TRBV5-1 to TRBJ1-3; the match to TRBD1 covers 7 bases. The TCR was taken from a man aged 50 to 69 who received an inactivated influenza vaccine. In nucleotides, the CDR3 is TGCGCCAGCAGCCAATCGGGGACAGTAGACACCATATATTTT. Translation: CASSQSGTVDTIYF.